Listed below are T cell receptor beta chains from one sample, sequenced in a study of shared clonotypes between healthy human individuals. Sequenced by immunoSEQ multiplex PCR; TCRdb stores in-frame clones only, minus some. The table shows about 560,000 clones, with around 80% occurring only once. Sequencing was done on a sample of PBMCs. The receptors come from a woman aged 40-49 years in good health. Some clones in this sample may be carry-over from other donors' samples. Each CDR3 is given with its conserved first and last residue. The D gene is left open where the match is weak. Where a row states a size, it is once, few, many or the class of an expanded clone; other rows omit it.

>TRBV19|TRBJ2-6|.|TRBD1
TGTGCCAGTACCACCGGGACAGGCCCCTCTGGGGCCAACGTCCTGACTTTC
CASTTGTGPSGANVLTF
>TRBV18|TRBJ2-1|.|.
TGTGCCAGCTCACCACGAAGGGAAAGCTACAATGAGCAGTTCTTC
CASSPRRESYNEQFF
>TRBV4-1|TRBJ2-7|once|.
TGCGCCAGCAGCCAAAGAGGGGGCTCCTACGAGCAGTACTTC
CASSQRGGSYEQYF
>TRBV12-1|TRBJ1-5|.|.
TGTGCCATCTTCCCCGGACAGGGGGCTAGTTTGGGCAATCAGCCCCAGCATTTT
CAIFPGQGASLGNQPQHF
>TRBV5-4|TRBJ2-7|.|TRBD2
TGTGCCAGCAGCTTGCTGGCTAGCGGGGCCTACGAGCAGTACTTC
CASSLLASGAYEQYF
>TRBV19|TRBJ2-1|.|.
TGTGCCAGTAGCCGCTCAGGCATTTCGGACAATGAGCAGTTCTTC
CASSRSGISDNEQFF
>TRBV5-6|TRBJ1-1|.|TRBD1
TGTGCCAGCAGCTTGGGAACAGGGGTCACTGAAGCTTTCTTT
CASSLGTGVTEAFF
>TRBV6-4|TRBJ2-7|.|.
TGTGCCAGCAACCGGCACCTGAGCTACGAGCAGTACTTC
CASNRHLSYEQYF
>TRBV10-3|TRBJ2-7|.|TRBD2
TGTGCCATCAAAGCGGGGGCAGTTCTCGAGCAGTACTTC
CAIKAGAVLEQYF
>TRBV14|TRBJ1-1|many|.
TGTGCCAGCAGCCAAGTTTGGATGGCTGAAGCTTTCTTT
CASSQVWMAEAFF
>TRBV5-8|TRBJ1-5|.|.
TGTGCCAGCAGCTTACTGGGTTTTGGGGATCAGCCCCAGCATTTT
CASSLLGFGDQPQHF
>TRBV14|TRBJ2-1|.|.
TGTGCCAGCAGCCAAGGAGGTCCGTTATGGAATGAGCAGTTCTTC
CASSQGGPLWNEQFF
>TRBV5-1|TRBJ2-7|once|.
TGCGCCAGCAGCTTCGCGCAGGGGAGCGAGCAGTACTTC
CASSFAQGSEQYF
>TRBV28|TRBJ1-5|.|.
TGTGCCAGCAATTTATTAGCGGGGTCCGTAGGCAATCAGCCCCAGCATTTT
CASNLLAGSVGNQPQHF
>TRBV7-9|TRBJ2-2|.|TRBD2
TGTGCCAGCAGCTTAGCTAGCGGGACCGGGGAGCTGTTTTTT
CASSLASGTGELFF
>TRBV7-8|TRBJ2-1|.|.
TGTGCCAGCAGCCCACTGGCCCAAGCGGTTGAGCAGTTCTTC
CASSPLAQAVEQFF
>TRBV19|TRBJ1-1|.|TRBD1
TGTGCCAGTACGCTTACAGGGGAGAACACTGAAGCTTTCTTT
CASTLTGENTEAFF
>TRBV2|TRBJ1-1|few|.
TGTGCCAGCAGTGTCGAGGGAGTCGGCACTGAAGCTTTCTTT
CASSVEGVGTEAFF
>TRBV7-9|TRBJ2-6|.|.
TGTGCCAGCAGGGACGTAAGCTCTGGGGCCAACGTCCTGACTTTC
CASRDVSSGANVLTF
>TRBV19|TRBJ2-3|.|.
TGTGCCAGTACCTCCGGACCTCCCACAGATACGCAGTATTTT
CASTSGPPTDTQYF
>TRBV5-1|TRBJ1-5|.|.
TGCGCCAGCAGCCCGGACGGAACCAATCAGCCCCAGCATTTT
CASSPDGTNQPQHF
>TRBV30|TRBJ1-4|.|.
TGTGCCTGGAGCCCCGGGGCTGGGGTGGGTGAAAAACTGTTTTTT
CAWSPGAGVGEKLFF
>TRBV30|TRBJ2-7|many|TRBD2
TGTGCCTGGAGTAGCGGACTAGCGGGAGTGGGCGAGCAGTACTTC
CAWSSGLAGVGEQYF
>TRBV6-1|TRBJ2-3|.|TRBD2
TGTGCCAGCAGTGACGTTCCGAAGACTAGCGGGAGGGTAGATACGCAGTATTTT
CASSDVPKTSGRVDTQYF
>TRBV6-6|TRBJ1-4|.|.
TGTGCCAGCAGGACTGCGGGGGTACGTGAAAAACTGTTTTTT
CASRTAGVREKLFF
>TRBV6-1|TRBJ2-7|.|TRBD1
TGTGCCAGCAGATCGGGACAGGGGACGAAGGAGCAGTACTTC
CASRSGQGTKEQYF